In its sample, the clone carrying this TCR beta chain was seen a few times. Antigen specificity is unknown. Isolation recovered at least 6.5 million PBMCs from every sample. The data originate from a study of blood T cells in healthy people across ages. Findings and limits, study-wide: Aged donors had fewer naive CD4+ cells and lower diversity than long-lived donors. A conclusive naive versus antigen-experienced comparison was prevented by the unsorted PBMCs. The recorded TCR beta diversity per million T cells decreased in a roughly linear manner with age.

A second PCR of 7 to 11 cycles used a sample-barcoded 5' primer and a J-beta primer mix. In TCRdb, the 5' RACE reads were re-called with MiXCR into one record per CDR3 protein. The sample includes 1,500,000 or so distinct CDR3 sequences, 40% to 45% of them seen just once. The CDR3 has 14 amino acids. The V gene end was trimmed by 4 bases and the J gene end by 4 bases; junction bases not matched to a gene: 7. CDR1 SGDLS and CDR2 YYNGEE come from the germline V gene. The gene calls are TRBV9 and TRBJ1-2; 7 nucleotides align to TRBD1. The sequencing input was blood. The TCR originated in a woman younger than 35 in good health. The CDR3 sequence: CASSMGQRGYGYTF. The CDR3 bases are TGTGCCAGCAGCATGGGACAGAGGGGCTATGGCTACACCTTC. The full variable domain, completed using reference TRBV9 and TRBJ1-2, is DSGVTQTPKHLITATGQRVTLRCSPRSGDLSVYWYQQSLDQGLQFLIQYYNGEERAKGNILERFSAQQFPDLHSELNLSSLELGDSALYFCASSMGQRGYGYTFGSGTRLTVV.